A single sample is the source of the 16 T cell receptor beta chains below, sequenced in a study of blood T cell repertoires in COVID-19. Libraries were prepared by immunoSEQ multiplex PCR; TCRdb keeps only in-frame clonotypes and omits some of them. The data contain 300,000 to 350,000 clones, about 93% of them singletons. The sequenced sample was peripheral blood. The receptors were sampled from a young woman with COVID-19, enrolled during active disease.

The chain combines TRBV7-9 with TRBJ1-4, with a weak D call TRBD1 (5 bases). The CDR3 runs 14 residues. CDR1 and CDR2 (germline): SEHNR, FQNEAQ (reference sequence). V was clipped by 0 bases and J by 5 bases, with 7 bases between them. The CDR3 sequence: CASSLAGANEKLFF. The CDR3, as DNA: TGTGCCAGCAGCTTAGCAGGGGCAAATGAAAAACTGTTTTTT.

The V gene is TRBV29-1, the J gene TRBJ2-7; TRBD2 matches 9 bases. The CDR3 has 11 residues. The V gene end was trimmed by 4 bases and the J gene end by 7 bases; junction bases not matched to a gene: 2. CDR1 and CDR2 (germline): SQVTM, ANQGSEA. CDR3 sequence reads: CSVAAGGEQYF. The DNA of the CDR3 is TGCAGCGTTGCGGCGGGGGGGGAGCAGTACTTC.

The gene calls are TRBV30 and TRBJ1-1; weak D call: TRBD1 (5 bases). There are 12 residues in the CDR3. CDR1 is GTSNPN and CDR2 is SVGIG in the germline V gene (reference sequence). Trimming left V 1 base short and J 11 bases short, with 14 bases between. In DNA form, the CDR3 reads TGTGCCTGGAGTGCCCAAGGAGGGGAGGCTTTCTTT. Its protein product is CAWSAQGGEAFF.

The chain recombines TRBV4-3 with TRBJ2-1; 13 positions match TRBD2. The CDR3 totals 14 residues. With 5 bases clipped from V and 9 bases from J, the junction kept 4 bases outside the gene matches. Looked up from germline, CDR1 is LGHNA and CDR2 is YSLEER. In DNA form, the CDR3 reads TGCGCCAGCAGCAGGACTAGCGGGAGAAGTGAGCAGTTCTTC. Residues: CASSRTSGRSEQFF.

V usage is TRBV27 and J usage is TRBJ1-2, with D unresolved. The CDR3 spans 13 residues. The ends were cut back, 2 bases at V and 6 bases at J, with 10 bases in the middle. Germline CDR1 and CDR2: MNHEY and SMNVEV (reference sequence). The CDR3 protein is CASSLGSGNGYTF. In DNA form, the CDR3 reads TGTGCCAGCAGTTTAGGGTCGGGTAATGGCTACACCTTC.

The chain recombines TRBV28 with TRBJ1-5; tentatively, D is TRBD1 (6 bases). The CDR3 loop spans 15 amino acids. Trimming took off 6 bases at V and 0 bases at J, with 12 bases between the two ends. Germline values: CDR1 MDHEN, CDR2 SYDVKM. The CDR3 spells CASRATQGSNQPQHF. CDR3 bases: TGTGCCAGCAGGGCCACACAGGGTAGCAATCAGCCCCAGCATTTT.

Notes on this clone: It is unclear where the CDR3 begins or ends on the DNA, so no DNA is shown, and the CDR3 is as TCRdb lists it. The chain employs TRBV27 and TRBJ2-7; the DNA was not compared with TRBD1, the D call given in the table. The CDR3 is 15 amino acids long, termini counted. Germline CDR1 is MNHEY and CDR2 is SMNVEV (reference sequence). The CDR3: CASSPLWDRVNEQYF.

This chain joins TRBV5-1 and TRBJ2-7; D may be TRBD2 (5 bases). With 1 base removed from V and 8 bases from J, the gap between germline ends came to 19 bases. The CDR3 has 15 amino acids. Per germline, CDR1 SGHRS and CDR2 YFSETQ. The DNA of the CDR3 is TGCGCCAGCAGCTTGAACGTTTGGGCGGGCAGGCAGCAGTACTTC. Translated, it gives CASSLNVWAGRQQYF. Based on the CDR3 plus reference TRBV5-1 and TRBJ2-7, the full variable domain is KAGVTQTPRYLIKTRGQQVTLSCSPISGHRSVSWYQQTPGQGLQFLFEYFSETQRNKGNFPGRFSGRQFSNSRSEMNVSTLELGDSALYLCASSLNVWAGRQQYFGPGTRLTVT.

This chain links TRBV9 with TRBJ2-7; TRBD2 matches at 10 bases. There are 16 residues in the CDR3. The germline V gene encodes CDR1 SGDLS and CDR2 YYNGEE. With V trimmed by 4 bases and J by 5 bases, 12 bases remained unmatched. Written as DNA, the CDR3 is TGTGCCAGCAGCCCACGTCCTAGCGGGAGTCCCCACGAGCAGTACTTC. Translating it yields CASSPRPSGSPHEQYF.

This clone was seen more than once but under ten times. In DNA, the CDR3 is TGTGCCAGCAGTAGACAGGCGCCCAATCAGCCCCAGCATTTT. It specifies CASSRQAPNQPQHF. The chain links TRBV6-2 or TRBV6-3 to TRBJ1-5; maybe TRBD1 (6 bases). Germline V gives CDR1 MNHEY, CDR2 SVGEGT. The CDR3 is 14 amino acids. V lost 5 bases to trimming and J lost 3 bases, with 11 bases between them.

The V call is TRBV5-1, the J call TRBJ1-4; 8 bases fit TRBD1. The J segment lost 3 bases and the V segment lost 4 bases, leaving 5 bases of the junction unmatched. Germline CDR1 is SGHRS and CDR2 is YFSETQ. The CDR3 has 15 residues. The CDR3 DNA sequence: TGCGCCAGCAGCGGAGACAGGGGAGCTAATGAAAAACTGTTTTTT. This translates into CASSGDRGANEKLFF.

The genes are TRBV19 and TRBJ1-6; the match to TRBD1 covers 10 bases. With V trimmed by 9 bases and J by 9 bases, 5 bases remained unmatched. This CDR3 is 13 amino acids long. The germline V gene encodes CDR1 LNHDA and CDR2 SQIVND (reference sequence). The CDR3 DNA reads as TGTGCCAGCAGACAGGGGGCCGGTTCACCCCTCCACTTT. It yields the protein CASRQGAGSPLHF. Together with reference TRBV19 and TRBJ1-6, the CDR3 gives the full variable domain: DGGITQSPKYLFRKEGQNVTLSCEQNLNHDAMYWYRQDPGQGLRLIYYSQIVNDFQKGDIAEGYSVSREKKESFPLTVTSAQKNPTAFYLCASRQGAGSPLHFGNGTRLTVT.

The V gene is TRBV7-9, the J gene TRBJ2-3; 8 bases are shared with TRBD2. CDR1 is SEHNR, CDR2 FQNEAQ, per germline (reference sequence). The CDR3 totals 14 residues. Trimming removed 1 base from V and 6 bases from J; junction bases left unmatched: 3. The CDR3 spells CASSLVASGDTQYF. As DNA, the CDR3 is TGTGCCAGCAGCTTAGTAGCTAGCGGGGATACGCAGTATTTT.

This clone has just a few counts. The CDR3 DNA reads as TGCGCCAGCAGTGATACCGGGGTTAGCGACGAGCAGTACTTC. As protein: CASSDTGVSDEQYF. This chain connects TRBV10-1 to TRBJ2-7, with D perhaps matching TRBD2 (5 bases). The V end was cut by 3 bases, the J end by 5 bases, with 14 bases between. Germline V gene lookup returns CDR1 WNHNN and CDR2 SYGVQD (reference sequence). This CDR3 region has 14 residues.

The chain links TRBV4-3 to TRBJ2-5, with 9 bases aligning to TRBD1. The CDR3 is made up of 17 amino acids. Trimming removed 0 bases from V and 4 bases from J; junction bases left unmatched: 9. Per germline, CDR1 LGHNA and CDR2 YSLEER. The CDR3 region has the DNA TGCGCCAGCAGCCAAGAGCGTGGGACAGGGAGGGCAGAGACCCAGTACTTC. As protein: CASSQERGTGRAETQYF.

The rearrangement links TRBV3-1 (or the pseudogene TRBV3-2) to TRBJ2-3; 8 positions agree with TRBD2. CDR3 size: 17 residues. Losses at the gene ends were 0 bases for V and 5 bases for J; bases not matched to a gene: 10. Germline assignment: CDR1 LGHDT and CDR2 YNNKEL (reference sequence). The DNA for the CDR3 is TGTGCCAGCAGCCAAGATACAGCGGGAGCCTTCGGAGATACGCAGTATTTT. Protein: CASSQDTAGAFGDTQYF.